The clone carrying this T cell receptor beta chain was counted many times. What it binds is not known. These data come from a study of T cells in Graves' hyperthyroidism and ophthalmopathy. Findings and limits, study-wide: The model identified upcoming ophthalmopathy a median approximately seven months ahead of onset. From stable hyperthyroidism, ophthalmopathy was separated by a 13 V-J model. Most clonotypes expanded in thyroid above 0.001 were likewise present in blood.

Regions amplified from RNA transcripts were the TCR beta CDR3 regions. With the HTBI primer set, the TCR CDR3 went through a first round of RT-PCR. A single record per CDR3 protein comes from TCRdb applying MiXCR to the multiplex PCR reads. The sample shows approximately 400,000 distinct CDR3 sequences, 15% to 19% of them seen only once. The PBMCs studied were ones that came from 10 ml fresh peripheral blood. This CDR3 spans 14 amino acids. The V and J ends lost 5 bases and 7 bases, in that order; junction bases with no gene match: 5. Specimen: blood. The sequence derives from a woman between 18 and 30 years old with Graves' hyperthyroidism. The V gene is TRBV12-3 or TRBV12-4, the J gene TRBJ1-5; 10 bases fit TRBD1. The CDR3 reads CASSRTGGEQPQHF. CDR3 DNA sequence: TGTGCCAGCAGTCGGACAGGGGGAGAACAGCCCCAGCATTTT.